This T cell receptor beta chain was retrieved from a study of blood T cell repertoires in COVID-19. Study at large: The United States, Italy and Spain supplied acute and convalescent COVID-19 samples. T cells, B-cell-depleted T cells, or PBMCs supplied cDNA or gDNA.

V was shortened by 0 bases and J by 2 bases, with 8 bases between the two germline ends. The germline gives CDR1 MNHEY, CDR2 SVGAGI. The CDR3 runs 14 residues. Authors' processing steps: Nucleated cell counts were estimated from reference gene primer amplification. Produced via immunoSEQ multiplex PCR; TCRdb's table is partial and in-frame only. V and J calls plus clone size are reproduced from that table; the DNA served to infer D and trimming. The repertoire holds about 110,000 clones, with 82% as singletons. With regard to this clone: At the DNA level, this CDR3 is encoded by other sequences in the same sample as well.

The chain is built from TRBV6-5 and TRBJ2-7; maybe TRBD1 (6 bases). This TCR was recovered from a man between 65 and 85 years old with acute or convalescent COVID-19. The sample consisted of peripheral blood. The CDR3 region has the DNA TGTGCCAGCAGTTACTCCAGGGGACCCTACGAGCAGTACTTC. This encodes CASSYSRGPYEQYF.